The present T cell receptor (beta chain) was sequenced within a study of OX40 agonist ivuxolimab in advanced cancers. About the study: Dose-escalation patients were diagnosed with hepatocellular carcinoma, melanoma, renal cell cancer or head and neck cancer. Two cutaneous melanoma patients and one hepatocellular carcinoma patient, three in all, had partial responses. Patients with prior anti-PD-1, anti-PD-L1 or anti-CTLA-4 therapy were eligible; roughly 40% had some.

Samples of blood were obtained at baseline, on cycle 4 day 1, and on cycle 7 day 1. Sequencing used immunoSEQ multiplex PCR; TCRdb keeps in-frame clones, though not all of them. The sample has under 85,000 clones; approximately 95% are singletons. The specimen was CD4+ or CD8+ T cells sorted from blood, collected in a trial of the OX40 agonist ivuxolimab. The receptor was derived from an adult with an advanced solid tumor such as melanoma, head and neck, liver or kidney cancer.

The CDR3 coding sequence is TGTGCCAGCAGTTCCCCCGGGACAGGGGATGAGACCCAGTACTTC. It is translated as CASSSPGTGDETQYF. V usage is TRBV27 and J usage is TRBJ2-5; 10 positions match TRBD1. This CDR3 contains 15 residues. V shed 4 bases and J 5 bases; nucleotides not matched to a gene: 7. Germline values: CDR1 MNHEY, CDR2 SMNVEV (reference sequence).